The source of this T cell receptor (beta chain) is a study of blood T cell repertoires in COVID-19 (dated by TCRdb to about 2020). Notes on the research overall: Samples covering the acute and convalescent phases of COVID-19 were provided by collaborators in the United States, Italy and Spain. The material from the prospective study consisted of cDNA or gDNA derived from T cells, B-cell-depleted T cells, or PBMCs. Samples came from the ongoing ImmuneRACE study (first 160 participants) plus 1,254 subjects from 6 global collaborators. Deeply sampled blood TCRbeta repertoires from subjects exposed to, actively infected with, or recovered from COVID-19 were included in the dataset. A de-identified subject ID, COVID-19 status, age in years and sex were almost always included in the sample metadata. The repertoires were released in a freely available public database meant as a resource for research on the immune response to SARS-CoV-2. Where available, HLA class I and class II types were taken from metadata supplied by the sample provider and were not determined by assay-based typing.

Concerning this clone itself: Which antigen it targets is not known. No clone much larger than this one lies a single base away; base qualities are absent.

Beyond this particular receptor, the publication reports: The quantity of clinical and demographic metadata differed by source and by participant and was supplied without curation.

Collaborating institutions collected whole blood in K2EDTA tubes following their own protocols. For TCRbeta analysis, collaborators shipped samples in one of three forms: frozen whole blood, isolated PBMCs, or DNA extracted from either of those sample types. The immunoSEQ Assay, a bias-controlled multiplex PCR, was used to amplify TCRbeta CDR3 regions from genomic DNA. In the original analysis: The number of nucleated cells in each sample was estimated from the amplification of reference gene primers within the assay. To quantify the absolute abundance of each unique TCRbeta CDR3 rearrangement, sequence reads were collapsed and filtered. For each sample, productive Simpson clonality was calculated as the square root of Simpson's diversity index over productive rearrangements. The table comes from immuneACCESS by way of TCRdb, which keeps in-frame sequences with V and J called. Part of the clones is missing from these tables; in studies checked, under half for an unresolved V gene and the rest for unknown reasons. The D gene and trimming were derived from the DNA, and the V and J assignments and clone size from that table. Across this sample there are some 77,000 clones, with about four fifths seen only once. The ten top clones hold roughly 20% of the sample.

Trimming takes 0 bases off V and 0 bases off J; junction bases not matched to a gene: 10. From the germline V gene (reference sequence), CDR1 is SGHKS and CDR2 is YYEKEE. The cysteine opens and the phenylalanine closes a CDR3 of 19 amino acids. The DNA shown is the 57-base CDR3, in frame from base 1. This sequence uses TRBV5-5 and TRBJ2-2; a stretch of 8 junction bases matches TRBD2. Sequencing was done on a sample of peripheral blood. This TCR derives from a woman in her sixties or seventies with acute or convalescent COVID-19. The sequenced DNA: TGTGCCAGCAGCTTGGACCTAGCGGGCCTTCTCGCGAACACCGGGGAGCTGTTTTTT. It codes for CASSLDLAGLLANTGELFF. The reference TRBV5-5 and TRBJ2-2 proteins fill in what lies around the CDR3, so the full variable domain reads DAGVTQSPTHLIKTRGQQVTLRCSPISGHKSVSWYQQVLGQGPQFIFQYYEKEERGRGNFPDRFSARQFPNYSSELNVNALLLGDSALYLCASSLDLAGLLANTGELFFGEGSRLTVL.